This T cell receptor beta chain was documented in a study of CD8+ T cells in alopecia areata (dated by TCRdb to the late 2010s). Study-wide context: Treated patients were enrolled in an open-label pilot trial of oral tofacitinib at 5 to 10 mg twice daily for moderate-to-severe alopecia areata. Tofacitinib-treated patients had biopsies at baseline and at 4 and 24 weeks of treatment, with a later scalp biopsy in several patients. RNA was extracted with the PAXgene miRNA kit for fixed scalp, the miRNeasy kit for PBMCs, and the RNeasy kit for mouse skin. In humans, TCRbeta sequencing was performed on scalp tissue and on sorted CD4+ and CD8+ peripheral blood T cells from healthy controls and from patients with patchy or totalis/universalis alopecia areata. Scalp clonality was compared across normal scalp (n=4), patchy alopecia areata scalp (n=8), and alopecia totalis/universalis scalp (n=8). To study T cell clonal expansion in alopecia areata, the researchers applied high-throughput TCRbeta sequencing to both the C3H/HeJ mouse model and human patients. The SALT score, which quantifies the percentage of affected scalp surface area, was used to measure disease severity in treated patients. TCRbeta CDR3 regions were amplified by immunoSEQ multiplex PCR using 35 Vbeta forward and 13 Jbeta reverse primers. Tofacitinib was given for 6 to 18 months, followed by 6 months of follow-up off drug to assess delayed response and recurrence. Overall study outcomes, separate from this receptor: During tofacitinib treatment, many expanded lesional clones stuck around in both scalp and blood, and this persistence may partly explain why relapse happens after treatment is stopped. The treated cohort was small, with a single nonresponder, so links between baseline CD8+ expansion and response need larger studies. Shared TCR sequences between patients were less evident than in mice, which may be partly attributable to HLA diversity in the patient population. With tofacitinib, both scalp clonality and the number of expanded CD8+ clones among the top 100 scalp clones went down significantly. Unlike mouse skin, which is dominated by gammadelta T cells, normal human skin has resident alphabeta T cells that are also sequenced, and this complicates analysis of the scalp TCR repertoire. Compared with normal scalp, lesional scalp, particularly in alopecia totalis/universalis, had higher clonality and more expanded CD8+ clones, which suggests antigenic drive.

This clone was seen a handful of times. Its target antigen remains unknown. Base qualities were left out, and no much larger clone turns up one base away. The treatment or condition label on this specimen signifies: oral pan-JAK inhibitor, 5-10 mg twice daily. Lesional scalp punch biopsies and peripheral blood were collected from alopecia areata patients. After PBMCs were isolated by density centrifugation and stained for CD3, CD4 and CD8, a FACSAria was used to sort CD4+ and CD8+ T cells. Trimming removed 2 bases from V and 0 bases from J, leaving 6 bases between the germline ends. CDR1 PRHDT and CDR2 FYEKMQ were looked up in the germline V gene (reference sequence). From cysteine to phenylalanine, the CDR3 is 14 amino acids long. Only the CDR3 DNA stays, 42 bases, in frame from base 1. Library generation was performed with the immunoSEQ multiplex PCR assay. To provide template for TCR sequencing, every sample had RNA extracted and reverse transcribed into cDNA. First-strand cDNA was synthesized with SuperScript III using a 2:1 mix of oligo-dT and random hexamers. A synthetic immune receptor repertoire was used to gauge amplification bias, and whatever bias remained was removed computationally. The authors' pipeline ran thus. Raw reads were preprocessed for error removal, and CDR3 was defined according to IMGT conventions as running from the conserved cysteine to phenylalanine. Clonality was computed as 1 minus the Shannon entropy, with the entropy normalized by log2 of the number of productive unique TCRs. CD4 or CD8 identity of scalp clones was inferred by cross-referencing scalp TCRbeta sequences with sorted blood CD4 and CD8 repertoires. Held by TCRdb, this immuneACCESS table contains in-frame sequences only and omits some clones. Under half of the omission traces to an unresolved V gene where checked; the cause of the rest is unknown. The V and J calls and clone size were taken over from that table, and D and trimming were inferred from the DNA. In all, the sample holds 200,000 to 250,000 clones, and around two fifths of those were seen once. The ten largest clones capture 0.48% of the sample.

The sample in question was CD4+ T cells sorted from blood, obtained between weeks 30 and 35, from a patient treated with tofacitinib. Recombination joined TRBV13 with TRBJ2-3, with the D gene uncertain. The TCR originated in a human donor with alopecia areata. The base sequence is TGTGCCAGCAGCTTACGCAGAAGCACAGATACGCAGTATTTT. Its amino acids are CASSLRRSTDTQYF.